The clone carrying this T cell receptor beta chain appeared a few times. Its specificity is unknown. The sample contains more than one DNA sequence encoding this CDR3. TCRdb's copy holds only in-frame clones and misses some; the assay was immunoSEQ multiplex PCR. Counted here are around 29,000 clones, around 87% occurring once; the ten biggest clones make up approximately 19%. V lost 0 bases to trimming and J lost 3 bases, with 4 bases between them. This CDR3 comprises 13 residues. The germline CDR1 and CDR2 sequences are SNHLY and FYNNEI. Patients with autoimmune history or systemic immunosuppression were excluded. The entry originates in a study of OX40 agonist ivuxolimab in advanced cancers. Regarding the study as a whole: Patients with a partial response at 0.1-3.0 mg/kg had among the lowest clonal expansion.

The source material was CD4+ or CD8+ T cells sorted from blood, sampled in a trial of the OX40 agonist ivuxolimab. The TCR sequence derives from an adult with an advanced solid tumor such as melanoma, head and neck, liver or kidney cancer. The chain is built from TRBV2 and TRBJ2-3, with D unclear. The CDR3 region has the DNA TGTGCCAGCAGTGAAGCAGAGACAGATACGCAGTATTTT. This encodes CASSEAETDTQYF.